Listed here are 23 T cell receptor beta chains from one sample, sequenced in a study of blood T cell repertoires in COVID-19. The method was immunoSEQ multiplex PCR; TCRdb's version includes in-frame clones alone and lacks a portion of them. This sample yields some 290,000 clones, of which roughly 90% are seen a single time; roughly 2.9% belongs to the top ten. Input material: peripheral blood. All receptors derive from a woman aged 25-40 years with COVID-19, enrolled during active disease.

DNA for the CDR3: TGTGCCAGCAAGAAGGGGTCCGGGGCCAACGTCCTGACTTTC. Protein product: CASKKGSGANVLTF. The chain recombines TRBV6-5 with TRBJ2-6, with D possibly matching TRBD1 (5 bases). Trimming shortened V by 7 bases and J by 4 bases, and 11 bases separated the two germline ends. This CDR3 is 14 amino acids long. Germline-derived CDR1 and CDR2 are MNHEY and SVGAGI.

The V and J genes are TRBV5-6 and TRBJ2-4, with 13 bases that match TRBD2. CDR3 length: 16 amino acids. The germline CDR1 and CDR2 sequences are SGHDT and YYEEEE. V lost 4 bases and J lost 5; bases outside the gene matches: 6. Here the CDR3 DNA reads TGTGCCAGCAGCGTTGGGACTAGCGGGATCCAAAACATTCAGTACTTC. Protein sequence: CASSVGTSGIQNIQYF. Together with reference TRBV5-6 and TRBJ2-4, the CDR3 gives the full variable domain: DAGVTQSPTHLIKTRGQQVTLRCSPKSGHDTVSWYQQALGQGPQFIFQYYEEEERQRGNFPDRFSGHQFPNYSSELNVNALLLGDSALYLCASSVGTSGIQNIQYFGAGTRLSVL.

This chain uses TRBV7-8 with TRBJ2-7; tentative D call: TRBD1 (5 bases). Trimming shortened V by 0 bases and J by 9 bases, and 18 bases separated the two germline ends. The CDR3 loop spans 15 amino acids. Germline V CDR1 and CDR2: SGHVS, FQNEAQ. The CDR3, as DNA: TGTGCCAGCAGCTTAGCGCGAGGCACAGGCACGGGGCAGTACTTC. Protein product: CASSLARGTGTGQYF.

Regarding this clone: Other DNA sequences from this sample encode an identical CDR3 as well. V and J are TRBV29-1 and TRBJ1-1; D unclear. This CDR3 is 11 amino acids long. Deletions cut 6 bases from V and 1 base from J, with 6 bases between. The V gene's germline CDR1 is SQVTM and CDR2 ANQGSEA. DNA for the CDR3: TGCAGCGTGCGGGGGAACACTGAAGCTTTCTTT. Its translation: CSVRGNTEAFF.

The rearrangement uses TRBV27 and TRBJ1-4; 7 nucleotides agree with TRBD1. V shed 6 bases and J 10 bases; nucleotides not matched to a gene: 8. This CDR3 is built from 13 residues. The germline V gene encodes CDR1 MNHEY and CDR2 SMNVEV (reference sequence). The CDR3 here is CASRRTGDRKLFF. In DNA form, the CDR3 reads TGTGCCAGCAGGCGGACAGGTGATAGAAAACTGTTTTTT.

For the CDR3, the DNA is TGCAGTGCTAGTTGGTCCGGGAGGGCCCCAGATACGCAGTATTTT. Encoded protein: CSASWSGRAPDTQYF. This sequence joins TRBV20-1 and TRBJ2-3; 8 bases map to TRBD2. Germline CDR1 and CDR2: DFQATT and SNEGSKA (reference sequence). This CDR3 comprises 15 residues. With V trimmed by 3 bases and J by 4 bases, 9 bases remained unmatched.

The chain employs TRBV2 and TRBJ1-4; tentative D call: TRBD1 (6 bases). The germline V gene encodes CDR1 SNHLY and CDR2 FYNNEI. Trimming removed 5 bases from V and 4 bases from J, with 11 bases in between. The CDR3 runs to 14 residues. The DNA for the CDR3 is TGTGCCAGCAGTTATTCACAGGGTAATGAAAAACTGTTTTTT. Translating gives CASSYSQGNEKLFF.

The rearrangement joins TRBV24-1 to TRBJ2-1, with 12 nucleotides matching TRBD1. The V and J ends lost 9 bases and 5 bases, in that order; junction bases with no gene match: 7. The germline CDR1 and CDR2 sequences are KGHDR and SFDVKD. The CDR3 contains 15 residues. The DNA for the CDR3 is TGTGCCACCGGGACCGGGACAGGGGGCCACAATGAGCAGTTCTTC. Its translation: CATGTGTGGHNEQFF.

V gene TRBV29-1 combines with J gene TRBJ1-2, with 7 nucleotides matching TRBD1. In germline, CDR1 is SQVTM, CDR2 ANQGSEA. Losses at the gene ends were 6 bases for V and 5 bases for J; bases not matched to a gene: 15. The CDR3 covers 15 residues. The CDR3 DNA follows: TGCAGCGTAGTAGACAGGGCCCCGCTTGGATATGGCTACACCTTC. Translated: CSVVDRAPLGYGYTF. The complete variable domain, with remaining parts taken from reference TRBV29-1 and TRBJ1-2, reads SAVISQKPSRDICQRGTSLTIQCQVDSQVTMMFWYRQQPGQSLTLIATANQGSEATYESGFVIDKFPISRPNLTFSTLTVSNMSPEDSSIYLCSVVDRAPLGYGYTFGSGTRLTVV.

J is TRBJ2-3 and V is TRBV2; possibly TRBD1 for D (6 bases). CDR3 size: 16 residues. Germline assignment: CDR1 SNHLY and CDR2 FYNNEI. V dropped 6 bases and J dropped 2 bases, with 18 bases sitting between them. This chain's CDR3 is CASRPPGQTFTDTQYF. CDR3 bases: TGTGCCAGCAGGCCTCCGGGACAAACTTTCACAGATACGCAGTATTTT.

V and J are TRBV7-3 and TRBJ2-5, with 9 bases that match TRBD2. This CDR3 is built from 15 residues. V gave up 2 bases and J gave up 6 bases; unmatched junction bases: 7. The V gene's germline CDR1 is SGHTA and CDR2 FQGTGA. The CDR3, as DNA: TGTGCCAGCAGCTTAGTAGCGGGAGAGAGAAAGACCCAGTACTTC. Its protein is CASSLVAGERKTQYF.

The rearrangement joins TRBV2 to TRBJ1-5; no clear D. From germline, CDR1 is SNHLY and CDR2 FYNNEI. This CDR3 is 13 amino acids long. V dropped 3 bases and J dropped 3 bases, with 6 bases sitting between them. In nucleotides, the CDR3 is TGTGCCAGCAGTGATACACCCAATCAGCCCCAGCATTTT. Its translation is CASSDTPNQPQHF.

This clone appeared once. This chain links TRBV6-5 with TRBJ1-1, with D uncertain. The CDR3 is 15 residues long. The V end lost 0 bases, the J end lost 0 bases, and 8 bases lay between the germline ends. Germline V lookup: CDR1 MNHEY, CDR2 SVGAGI. CDR3 region: CASSYSRGLNTEAFF. For the CDR3, the DNA is TGTGCCAGCAGTTACTCGAGAGGGTTGAACACTGAAGCTTTCTTT.

The chain carries TRBV6-5 and TRBJ1-1, with 7 nucleotides matching TRBD1. Germline V lookup: CDR1 MNHEY, CDR2 SVGAGI. This CDR3 is built from 15 residues. The ends lost 5 bases at V and 5 bases at J; junction bases unmatched: 11. Written as DNA, the CDR3 is TGTGCCAGCAGTCTCCCGTTCCAACAGGGGACTGAAGCTTTCTTT. Protein: CASSLPFQQGTEAFF.

This clone was picked up a small number of times. Other DNA sequences in this specimen translate into the identical CDR3. The chain combines TRBV19 with TRBJ1-1, with D perhaps matching TRBD1 (5 bases). Germline CDR1 LNHDA, CDR2 SQIVND (reference sequence). Trimming pared 3 bases from V and 4 bases from J, leaving 9 bases between. The CDR3 runs to 13 residues. The CDR3 DNA is TGTGCCAGTAGTATCATCGGGGGCACTGAAGCTTTCTTT. Protein sequence: CASSIIGGTEAFF.

In nucleotides, the CDR3 is TGTGCCAGTAGTATTGTCGCTGAAGCTTTCTTT. Protein sequence: CASSIVAEAFF. V is TRBV19 and J is TRBJ1-1, with D uncertain. Germline values: CDR1 LNHDA, CDR2 SQIVND (reference sequence). This CDR3 comprises 11 residues. V was shortened by 3 bases and J by 6 bases, with 5 bases between the two germline ends.

The rearrangement joins TRBV11-2 to TRBJ1-5; D perhaps matches TRBD1 (5 bases). V lost 0 bases, J lost 3 bases, and 9 bases lay in between. The CDR3 covers 15 residues. The germline gives CDR1 SGHAT, CDR2 FQNNGV. The CDR3 spells CASSLDGAVNQPQHF. The CDR3 DNA sequence: TGTGCCAGCAGCTTAGATGGGGCAGTCAATCAGCCCCAGCATTTT. The full variable domain, in which reference TRBV11-2 and TRBJ1-5 provide the parts outside the CDR3, is EAGVAQSPRYKIIEKRQSVAFWCNPISGHATLYWYQQILGQGPKLLIQFQNNGVVDDSQLPKDRFSAERLKGVDSTLKIQPAKLEDSAVYLCASSLDGAVNQPQHFGDGTRLSIL.

The rearrangement links TRBV6-5 to TRBJ1-5; a weak D match, TRBD1 (6 bases). Germline CDR1 reads MNHEY; CDR2 reads SVGAGI. The CDR3 runs to 14 residues. Trimming removed 11 bases from V and 6 bases from J, with 20 bases in between. The CDR3 spells CASQRQVGGQPQHF. The CDR3 DNA follows: TGTGCCTCCCAACGACAGGTTGGGGGTCAGCCCCAGCATTTT.

As regards this clone: This sample also contains other DNA sequences that code for the same CDR3. The chain recombines TRBV15 with TRBJ2-2; 7 bases align to TRBD1. Germline V gene data show CDR1 as LNHNV and CDR2 as YYDKDF (reference sequence). V shed 3 bases, J shed 0 bases, and the junction held 4 bases outside the gene matches. The CDR3 covers 16 residues. CDR3 nucleotide sequence: TGTGCCACCAGCAGGCGACAGGGCGCGAACACCGGGGAGCTGTTTTTT. Encoded protein: CATSRRQGANTGELFF.

V and J are TRBV19 and TRBJ2-1, with 15 bases fitting TRBD2. CDR1 and CDR2 (germline): LNHDA, SQIVND (reference sequence). V shed 4 bases, J shed 4 bases, and the junction held 2 bases outside the gene matches. The CDR3 consists of 16 residues. The CDR3, as DNA: TGTGCCAGTAGTAGGACTAGCGGGAGGGAATACAATGAGCAGTTCTTC. Translation gives CASSRTSGREYNEQFF.

The chain couples TRBV27 to TRBJ2-7; possible D gene TRBD1, 6 bases. Trimming stripped 5 bases from V and 5 bases from J, with 16 bases between. Germline V CDR1 and CDR2: MNHEY, SMNVEV (reference sequence). The CDR3 length is 14 residues. CDR3 in DNA: TGTGCCAGCAGTGTCAGGGGTCGTCTGCACGAGCAGTACTTC. Its protein product is CASSVRGRLHEQYF.

The rearrangement joins TRBV18 to TRBJ1-1; D gene unclear. Trimming shortened V by 2 bases and J by 3 bases, and 10 bases separated the two germline ends. Per the germline V gene, CDR1 is KGHSH and CDR2 is LQKENI. This CDR3 is built from 14 residues. CDR3 DNA sequence: TGTGCCAGCTCACCAGGAGCTCCTGACACTGAAGCTTTCTTT. Protein sequence: CASSPGAPDTEAFF.

The rearrangement joins TRBV4-1 to TRBJ2-7; no clear D. The germline V and J ends were trimmed by 4 bases and 1 base, with 17 bases remaining between them. There are 16 residues in the CDR3. Per the germline V gene, CDR1 is MGHRA and CDR2 is YSYEKL. The CDR3 is CASSPLLGDSSYEQYF. The CDR3 region has the DNA TGCGCCAGCAGCCCACTCTTAGGCGACTCGTCCTACGAGCAGTACTTC.